Below are 30 T cell receptor beta chains sequenced from a single sample in a study of cytomegalovirus exposure and HLA in healthy donors. The PCR contained 60 Vbeta and 13 Jbeta primers. Some clones are missing from TCRdb's copy, which holds only in-frame ones; the method was immunoSEQ multiplex PCR. This table has about 160,000 clones, 80% appearing once. Specimen: PBMCs. All receptors derive from a woman between 50 and 59 years old in good health and CMV-seropositive.

This clone has just a few counts. The chain uses TRBV5-4 and TRBJ2-1; TRBD1 matches at 9 bases. V was pared by 3 bases and J by 4 bases, with 5 bases of the junction left unmatched. The CDR3 spans 15 residues. Germline assignment: CDR1 SGHNT and CDR2 YYREEE (reference sequence). Here the CDR3 reads CASSSLTGGYNEQFF. CDR3 in DNA: TGTGCCAGCAGCTCCCTGACAGGGGGGTACAATGAGCAGTTCTTC.

CDR3 in amino acids: CSVEVAGGWDEQFF. Here the CDR3 DNA reads TGCAGCGTTGAAGTGGCAGGGGGCTGGGATGAGCAGTTCTTC. The chain uses TRBV29-1 and TRBJ2-1, with 8 bases that match TRBD1. V gave up 1 base and J gave up 8 bases; unmatched junction bases: 7. This CDR3 is 14 amino acids long. Per the germline V gene, CDR1 is SQVTM and CDR2 is ANQGSEA.

A few counts support this clone. The junction shows a germline mismatch at one end, possibly a read error. This rearrangement joins TRBV7-9 to TRBJ1-1; no reliable D call. There are 12 residues in the CDR3. The germline CDR1 and CDR2 sequences are SEHNR and FQNEAQ (reference sequence). Here the CDR3 reads CSSSFTNTEAFF. For the CDR3, the DNA is TGTTCCAGCAGCTTTACAAACACTGAAGCTTTCTTT.

CDR3 DNA sequence: TGCGCCAGCAGCCAGTCTCAGGGGGACCGCTATCAGCCCCAGCATTTT. Its translation is CASSQSQGDRYQPQHF. This rearrangement joins TRBV4-1 to TRBJ1-5, with 7 positions matching TRBD1. Germline trimming cut 3 bases from V and 5 bases from J; bases unmatched to any gene: 10. The CDR3 consists of 16 residues. CDR1 is MGHRA and CDR2 is YSYEKL in the germline V gene.

This clone showed up just a few times. V and J are TRBV9 and TRBJ2-2; possibly TRBD2 for D (6 bases). The germline V gene encodes CDR1 SGDLS and CDR2 YYNGEE. This CDR3 contains 15 residues. With 0 bases removed from V and 4 bases from J, the gap between germline ends came to 10 bases. The CDR3 nucleotides are TGTGCCAGCAGCGTAGTGGGGGGTGTCACCGGGGAGCTGTTTTTT. Protein sequence: CASSVVGGVTGELFF.

CDR3 in amino acids: CASSTGTSYWVNGYTF. Written as DNA, the CDR3 is TGTGCCAGTAGTACCGGGACATCGTATTGGGTTAATGGCTACACCTTC. The chain recombines TRBV19 with TRBJ1-2; D may be TRBD1 (6 bases). The CDR3 is 16 amino acids. Looked up from germline, CDR1 is LNHDA and CDR2 is SQIVND (reference sequence). Between the trimmed V and J ends, which lost 4 bases and 6 bases, there was a span of 21 bases.

The table lists this clone with a few counts. The chain recombines TRBV5-4 with TRBJ2-7, with 7 bases identical to TRBD2. Germline loops: CDR1 SGHNT, CDR2 YYREEE (reference sequence). Germline trimming cut 1 base from V and 6 bases from J; bases unmatched to any gene: 10. This CDR3 comprises 15 residues. CDR3 in DNA: TGTGCCAGCAGCTTGAACGGGGGGAGGGAGGGCGAGCAGTACTTC. It encodes CASSLNGGREGEQYF.

This chain joins TRBV6-1 and TRBJ2-1; D remains unclear. The CDR3 extends over 13 amino acids. Germline CDR1 is MNHNS and CDR2 is SASEGT. V lost 0 bases and J lost 13, with 13 bases in between. This CDR3 is CASSEAGFGPQFF. CDR3 nucleotide sequence: TGTGCCAGCAGTGAAGCCGGGTTTGGCCCTCAGTTCTTC.

This chain joins TRBV27 and TRBJ2-7, with D possibly being TRBD2 (5 bases). Between the trimmed V and J ends, which lost 5 bases and 6 bases, there was a span of 17 bases. The CDR3 extends over 14 amino acids. Germline lookup yields CDR1 MNHEY and CDR2 SMNVEV (reference sequence). The chain's CDR3 is CASSPGRRGLEQYF. Here the CDR3 DNA reads TGTGCCAGCAGTCCCGGACGTCGGGGTCTCGAGCAGTACTTC.

V gene TRBV7-2 combines with J gene TRBJ2-3, with 13 positions matching TRBD2. The length of the CDR3 is 18 residues. V lost 5 bases, J lost 1 base, and 9 bases stayed unmatched. In germline, CDR1 is SGHTA, CDR2 FQGNSA. The CDR3 reads CASSLEGLAGWGTDTQYF. In nucleotides, the CDR3 is TGTGCCAGCAGCCTAGAGGGACTAGCGGGATGGGGCACAGATACGCAGTATTTT.

The chain links TRBV27 to TRBJ2-7; D is ambiguous. This CDR3 has 11 amino acids. The V end lost 5 bases, the J end lost 2 bases, and 4 bases lay between the germline ends. The germline gives CDR1 MNHEY, CDR2 SMNVEV (reference sequence). CDR3 bases: TGTGCCAGCAGTAATACCTACGAGCAGTACTTC. It is translated as CASSNTYEQYF.

This clone was recorded once. The chain has TRBV4-3 and TRBJ2-5, with 8 bases aligning to TRBD2. The trim removed 3 bases at V and 5 bases at J, leaving 11 bases unmatched. Per germline, CDR1 LGHNA and CDR2 YSLEER. This CDR3 region has 16 residues. CDR3 residues: CASSQDLRGGRETQYF. CDR3 bases: TGCGCCAGCAGCCAGGACCTTCGGGGGGGCCGGGAGACCCAGTACTTC.

The chain employs TRBV7-9 and TRBJ2-7; TRBD1 agrees at 8 bases. Per the germline V gene, CDR1 is SEHNR and CDR2 is FQNEAQ (reference sequence). V lost 4 bases, J lost 2 bases, and 10 bases stayed unmatched. This CDR3 region has 16 residues. The CDR3 sequence is CASSSDRAKLAYEQYF. DNA of the CDR3: TGTGCCAGCAGCTCGGACAGGGCAAAATTGGCCTACGAGCAGTACTTC.

The gene calls are TRBV9 and TRBJ2-1, with D possibly TRBD1 on 5 matching bases. The V and J ends lost 1 base and 6 bases respectively, with 14 bases between them. This CDR3 has 15 amino acids. Germline V gene sequence: CDR1 SGDLS, CDR2 YYNGEE. CDR3 DNA sequence: TGTGCCAGCAGCGTAAACCCGGACACATTCAATGAGCAGTTCTTC. Amino acid sequence: CASSVNPDTFNEQFF. Based on the CDR3 plus reference TRBV9 and TRBJ2-1, the full variable domain is DSGVTQTPKHLITATGQRVTLRCSPRSGDLSVYWYQQSLDQGLQFLIQYYNGEERAKGNILERFSAQQFPDLHSELNLSSLELGDSALYFCASSVNPDTFNEQFFGPGTRLTVL.

This rearrangement joins TRBV7-9 to TRBJ1-2; 10 positions match TRBD1. V was pared by 3 bases and J by 3 bases, with 1 base of the junction left unmatched. Germline lookup yields CDR1 SEHNR and CDR2 FQNEAQ (reference sequence). The CDR3 extends over 14 amino acids. The CDR3 loop reads CASSFGQGDYGYTF. The CDR3 DNA reads as TGTGCCAGCAGCTTTGGACAGGGGGACTATGGCTACACCTTC.

V gene TRBV27 combines with J gene TRBJ2-7, with 11 nucleotides matching TRBD2. In germline, CDR1 is MNHEY, CDR2 SMNVEV (reference sequence). This CDR3 has 19 residues. The V and J ends lost 4 bases and 4 bases, in that order; junction bases with no gene match: 18. The CDR3 coding sequence is TGTGCCAGCAGTTCCACATCGGGACTAGCGGATGGGGGGCTTTACGAGCAGTACTTC. Its protein is CASSSTSGLADGGLYEQYF.

The rearrangement links TRBV7-9 to TRBJ2-3, with D tentatively TRBD1 (5 bases). The CDR3 totals 17 residues. V gave up 5 bases and J gave up 0 bases, with 18 bases separating them. Germline CDR1 reads SEHNR; CDR2 reads FQNEAQ (reference sequence). This CDR3 reads CASSPYPGQTSTDTQYF. CDR3 sequence (DNA): TGTGCCAGCAGCCCGTACCCAGGACAAACTAGCACAGATACGCAGTATTTT.

V usage is TRBV5-6 and J usage is TRBJ2-7; TRBD2 aligns across 13 bases. Germline CDR1 and CDR2: SGHDT and YYEEEE. The V and J ends lost 4 bases and 12 bases, in that order; junction bases with no gene match: 16. The CDR3 extends over 16 amino acids. As DNA, the CDR3 is TGTGCCAGCAGCATAAGGACTAGCGGGAGCTCCCTTAAACGGTACTTC. Its protein product is CASSIRTSGSSLKRYF.

The chain combines TRBV11-3 with TRBJ2-3; D is perhaps TRBD1 (6 bases). CDR1 and CDR2 (germline): SGHNT, YENEEA. The CDR3 is 14 amino acids. The V end was cut by 5 bases, the J end by 4 bases, with 13 bases between. CDR3 residues: CASSHGQHADTQYF. In DNA form, the CDR3 reads TGTGCCAGCAGCCATGGACAGCACGCAGATACGCAGTATTTT.

This sequence joins TRBV6-5 and TRBJ2-5; 14 nucleotides line up with TRBD2. This CDR3 is built from 15 residues. The trim removed 2 bases at V and 4 bases at J, leaving 0 bases unmatched. The germline CDR1 and CDR2 sequences are MNHEY and SVGAGI. CDR3 bases: TGTGCCAGCAGTTACGGACTAGCGGGAGGAGAGACCCAGTACTTC. Protein sequence: CASSYGLAGGETQYF.

In its sample, this clone was seen a few times. The rearrangement joins TRBV7-6 to TRBJ2-1; D ambiguous. Per the germline V gene, CDR1 is SGHVS and CDR2 is FNYEAQ. V gave up 1 base and J gave up 8 bases, with 9 bases separating them. The CDR3 is 13 amino acids. The CDR3 spells CASSLERVHEQFF. The CDR3 nucleotides are TGTGCCAGCAGCTTAGAGCGCGTTCATGAGCAGTTCTTC.

The rearrangement joins TRBV19 to TRBJ2-1; TRBD2 matches 7 bases. The V gene's germline CDR1 is LNHDA and CDR2 SQIVND (reference sequence). The CDR3 is made up of 17 amino acids. The V segment lost 11 bases and the J segment 0 bases; nucleotides outside the gene matches: 16. CDR3 amino acids: CAGEAFGGSSSYNEQFF. The CDR3 nucleotides are TGTGCCGGAGAGGCCTTCGGCGGGAGTAGCTCCTACAATGAGCAGTTCTTC.

The rearrangement uses TRBV18 and TRBJ1-1; 7 nucleotides line up with TRBD1. The CDR3 runs to 15 residues. V lost 2 bases, J lost 2 bases, and 5 bases stayed unmatched. Germline loops: CDR1 KGHSH, CDR2 LQKENI. The CDR3 is CASSPTTGINTEAFF. The DNA for the CDR3 is TGTGCCAGCTCACCAACGACAGGGATTAACACTGAAGCTTTCTTT.

The chain uses TRBV4-1 and TRBJ2-1; TRBD2 matches 8 bases. The CDR3 has 15 amino acids. Germline assignment: CDR1 MGHRA and CDR2 YSYEKL. V shed 2 bases, J shed 8 bases, and the junction held 8 bases outside the gene matches. The CDR3 coding sequence is TGCGCCAGCAGCCAAACACCGGGACTAGTGGATGAGCAGTTCTTC. Protein sequence: CASSQTPGLVDEQFF.

This chain joins TRBV2 and TRBJ1-1, with D possibly matching TRBD1 (5 bases). V gave up 0 bases and J gave up 1 base, with 9 bases separating them. There are 15 residues in the CDR3. Per the germline V gene, CDR1 is SNHLY and CDR2 is FYNNEI. As DNA, the CDR3 is TGTGCCAGCAGTGAAGCGCGAAGGGGGAACACTGAAGCTTTCTTT. Translated, it gives CASSEARRGNTEAFF. The variable domain in full, completed from reference TRBV2 and TRBJ1-1, reads EPEVTQTPSHQVTQMGQEVILRCVPISNHLYFYWYRQILGQKVEFLVSFYNNEISEKSEIFDDQFSVERPDGSNFTLKIRSTKLEDSAMYFCASSEARRGNTEAFFGQGTRLTVV.

The chain carries TRBV6-1 and TRBJ1-4, with 9 bases matching TRBD1. CDR1 and CDR2 (germline): MNHNS, SASEGT. The V segment lost 5 bases and the J segment 7 bases; nucleotides outside the gene matches: 5. The CDR3 has 14 residues. The chain's CDR3 is CASSTGGGGEKLFF. In nucleotides, the CDR3 is TGTGCCAGCAGTACAGGGGGCGGAGGTGAAAAACTGTTTTTT.

This clone was observed a single time. J is TRBJ2-7 and V is TRBV10-3; maybe TRBD1 (7 bases). Trimming left V 7 bases short and J 6 bases short, with 19 bases between. The CDR3 is 14 residues long. Per the germline V gene, CDR1 is ENHRY and CDR2 is SYGVKD. CDR3 bases: TGTGCCATCAAGGGTCCGCAGGGGGGCTCCGAGCAGTACTTC. Amino acid sequence: CAIKGPQGGSEQYF.

The chain joins TRBV29-1 to TRBJ2-1; 11 bases agree with TRBD1. V lost 3 bases to trimming and J lost 8 bases; unmatched junction nucleotides: 6. This CDR3 is 14 amino acids long. Per the germline V gene, CDR1 is SQVTM and CDR2 is ANQGSEA. The CDR3 DNA reads TGCAGCGTTGACGGGGGACAGGGGGTGGATGAGCAGTTCTTC. Encoded protein: CSVDGGQGVDEQFF.

The chain carries TRBV29-1 and TRBJ2-7; 8 nucleotides agree with TRBD1. The V and J ends lost 3 bases and 5 bases, in that order; junction bases with no gene match: 12. Germline CDR1 is SQVTM and CDR2 is ANQGSEA. The CDR3 spans 15 residues. The CDR3 coding sequence is TGCAGCGTTGAGGGAACGGGACAGGCCGGTGACGAGCAGTACTTC. It translates to CSVEGTGQAGDEQYF.

The gene calls are TRBV6-6 and TRBJ2-3; 8 bases are shared with TRBD2. The CDR3 is 14 residues long. Germline-derived CDR1 and CDR2 are MNHNY and SVGAGI (reference sequence). The DNA of the CDR3 is TGTGCTAGGTTACTAGCGGTAAGCACAGATACGCAGTATTTT. Protein product: CARLLAVSTDTQYF.